This T cell receptor beta chain derives from a study of shared clonotypes between healthy human individuals. Naive CD4+ cells were CD45RA-selected; the remaining cells were memory. General study findings and limits: Enrolling few donors narrowed the genetic and exposure-history diversity that was represented. Across a handful of donors, naive CD4 shared 5% to 6%, naive CD8 3.5% to 4%, memory CD4 2.3%, memory CD8 0.4% to 0.5%.

The CDR3 is 16 residues long. V was pared by 5 bases and J by 0 bases, with 10 bases of the junction left unmatched. Germline V CDR1 and CDR2: WNHNN, SYGVQD (reference sequence). Here immunoSEQ multiplex PCR was the method, and the copy in TCRdb shows in-frame clones only, minus some. This table holds around 2.5 million clones, roughly 93% found once. Note on this clone: The antigen is unknown.

The chain is built from TRBV10-1 and TRBJ2-7, with 7 bases matching TRBD2. Sequencing was carried out using naive CD4+ T cells from PBMCs. Subset defined: CD45RA+ positively selected. The receptor was derived from a man between 18 and 35 years old in good health. Some clones in this sample may be carry-over from other donors' samples. CDR3 bases: TGCGCCAGCAGTAACCAGCGTGCTAGCGGCTCCTACGAGCAGTACTTC. It is translated as CASSNQRASGSYEQYF.